This passage covers 24 T cell receptor beta chains from one sample sequenced in a study of cytomegalovirus exposure and HLA in healthy donors. The PCR made use of 60 Vbeta and 13 Jbeta primers. Assay: immunoSEQ multiplex PCR; the TCRdb copy retains only in-frame clones and omits some. The sample holds fewer than 150,000 clones, around 80% seen once. Sequencing was performed on PBMCs. These receptor sequences come from a man aged 25-45 years in good health and CMV-seronegative.

The chain recombines TRBV2 with TRBJ1-3, with D unresolved. The V gene's germline CDR1 is SNHLY and CDR2 FYNNEI. Trimming took off 3 bases at V and 4 bases at J, with 10 bases between the two ends. This CDR3 is built from 14 residues. CDR3 amino acids: CASSDGGNGNTIYF. The CDR3 DNA follows: TGTGCCAGCAGTGATGGAGGGAACGGAAACACCATATATTTT.

The gene calls are TRBV7-9 and TRBJ1-3; 8 bases line up with TRBD1. With 11 bases clipped from V and 0 bases from J, the junction kept 0 bases outside the gene matches. From germline, CDR1 is SEHNR and CDR2 FQNEAQ (reference sequence). The CDR3 is 12 amino acids. CDR3 nucleotide sequence: TGTGCCGGGACAGGCTCTGGAAACACCATATATTTT. Residues: CAGTGSGNTIYF. Full variable domain (outside the CDR3, taken from reference TRBV7-9 and TRBJ1-3): DTGVSQNPRHKITKRGQNVTFRCDPISEHNRLYWYRQTLGQGPEFLTYFQNEAQLEKSRLLSDRFSAERPKGSFSTLEIQRTEQGDSAMYLCAGTGSGNTIYFGEGSWLTVV.

V is TRBV4-1 and J is TRBJ1-2; the D gene is possibly TRBD1 (5 bases). Looked up from germline, CDR1 is MGHRA and CDR2 is YSYEKL. V shed 1 base and J shed 4 bases, with 10 bases lying between them. The CDR3 spans 14 residues. CDR3 sequence reads: CASSQGDRSYGYTF. In nucleotides, the CDR3 is TGCGCCAGCAGCCAAGGCGACAGATCCTATGGCTACACCTTC.

Worth noting for this clone: This specimen includes other DNA sequences encoding the same CDR3. The chain recombines TRBV2 with TRBJ1-2, with 11 bases matching TRBD1. Trimming at V came to 4 bases and at J to 0 bases, leaving 4 bases not matched to a gene. Germline CDR1 and CDR2: SNHLY and FYNNEI. This CDR3 is built from 16 residues. The CDR3 spells CASSVPGQGANYGYTF. The CDR3 DNA sequence: TGTGCCAGCAGTGTCCCGGGACAGGGGGCTAACTATGGCTACACCTTC.

J is TRBJ1-5 and V is TRBV7-2, with 7 bases that match TRBD1. After removal of 5 bases from V and 3 bases from J, the junction contained 7 bases not matched to a gene. CDR3 length equals 15 residues. Germline V gives CDR1 SGHTA, CDR2 FQGNSA. This chain's CDR3 is CASSGPGTVNQPQHF. In DNA form, the CDR3 reads TGTGCCAGCAGCGGGCCCGGGACAGTCAATCAGCCCCAGCATTTT.

The chain is built from TRBV19 and TRBJ2-5; TRBD1 aligns across 12 bases. The germline gives CDR1 LNHDA, CDR2 SQIVND (reference sequence). V was pared by 10 bases and J by 2 bases, with 8 bases of the junction left unmatched. This CDR3 contains 15 residues. CDR3 sequence (DNA): TGTGCCACTAAACAGGGACAGGGGGCACAAGAGACCCAGTACTTC. The encoded protein is CATKQGQGAQETQYF.

This rearrangement joins TRBV28 to TRBJ1-5, with TRBD1 matching 8 bases. Trimming at V came to 6 bases and at J to 0 bases, leaving 4 bases not matched to a gene. From germline, CDR1 is MDHEN and CDR2 SYDVKM. The CDR3 runs to 15 residues. Here the CDR3 reads CASRRQGPSNQPQHF. For the CDR3, the DNA is TGTGCCAGCAGGAGACAGGGGCCTAGCAATCAGCCCCAGCATTTT.

V usage is TRBV15 and J usage is TRBJ2-1; 7 bases are shared with TRBD2. Germline lookup yields CDR1 LNHNV and CDR2 YYDKDF (reference sequence). This CDR3 comprises 16 residues. With 0 bases clipped from V and 7 bases from J, the junction kept 9 bases outside the gene matches. CDR3 protein: CATSRDLGYGGNEQFF. The CDR3 bases are TGTGCCACCAGCAGAGATCTTGGTTACGGGGGGAATGAGCAGTTCTTC.

V and J are TRBV12-2 and TRBJ2-2; the table names TRBD1, a call not compared with the DNA. TRBV12-2 is a pseudogene segment. This CDR3 is built from 19 residues. CDR3 nucleotide sequence: TGTGCAAGTCGCTTAGCGAATCCACCCCAGGGGGCGGGCACCGGGGAGCTGTTTTTT. Its translation is CASRLANPPQGAGTGELFF.

The V call is TRBV5-4, the J call TRBJ2-3; TRBD2 matches at 13 bases. The length of the CDR3 is 17 residues. V gave up 4 bases and J gave up 0 bases; unmatched junction bases: 5. Germline V gives CDR1 SGHNT, CDR2 YYREEE (reference sequence). CDR3 region: CASSPTSGGFSTDTQYF. As DNA, the CDR3 is TGTGCCAGCAGCCCGACTAGCGGGGGGTTTAGCACAGATACGCAGTATTTT.

The chain combines TRBV5-1 with TRBJ1-1; no clear D gene. Germline V gene sequence: CDR1 SGHRS, CDR2 YFSETQ. Trimming shortened V by 1 base and J by 6 bases, and 13 bases separated the two germline ends. This CDR3 contains 14 residues. In DNA, the CDR3 is TGCGCCAGCAGCTTGCCCGGGGAAGACGCTGAAGCTTTCTTT. It encodes CASSLPGEDAEAFF.

V is TRBV27 and J is TRBJ2-7; TRBD2 aligns across 12 bases. The germline V gene has CDR1 MNHEY and CDR2 SMNVEV (reference sequence). This CDR3 spans 14 amino acids. V shed 6 bases, J shed 4 bases, and the junction held 4 bases outside the gene matches. CDR3 DNA: TGTGCCAGCAGGTTGACTAGCGGGAGTTACGAGCAGTACTTC. This translates into CASRLTSGSYEQYF.

This chain joins TRBV9 and TRBJ2-5, with 11 bases aligning to TRBD2. This CDR3 has 16 residues. CDR1 and CDR2 from the germline V gene are SGDLS and YYNGEE. V was clipped by 4 bases and J by 1 base; unmatched bases: 6. CDR3 bases: TGTGCCAGCAGCCCCACTAGCGGGAGAGTCCAAGAGACCCAGTACTTC. It is translated as CASSPTSGRVQETQYF.

The rearrangement uses TRBV5-1 and TRBJ2-2; TRBD1 matches at 8 bases. With V trimmed by 4 bases and J by 4 bases, 12 bases remained unmatched. The length of the CDR3 is 17 residues. Germline-derived CDR1 and CDR2 are SGHRS and YFSETQ. The CDR3 sequence: CASSTYHDRGGTGELFF. CDR3 in DNA: TGCGCCAGCAGCACTTACCACGACAGGGGAGGCACCGGGGAGCTGTTTTTT. The whole variable domain, remainder taken from reference TRBV5-1 and TRBJ2-2, is KAGVTQTPRYLIKTRGQQVTLSCSPISGHRSVSWYQQTPGQGLQFLFEYFSETQRNKGNFPGRFSGRQFSNSRSEMNVSTLELGDSALYLCASSTYHDRGGTGELFFGEGSRLTVL.

The DNA of the CDR3 is TGTGCCTGGAGTTCAACGGACAGGGGTAGTGAAAAACTGTTTTTT. It codes for CAWSSTDRGSEKLFF. The chain is built from TRBV30 and TRBJ1-4; 9 nucleotides align to TRBD1. With 2 bases clipped from V and 7 bases from J, the junction kept 8 bases outside the gene matches. The CDR3 sequence is 15 residues long. Per the germline V gene, CDR1 is GTSNPN and CDR2 is SVGIG (reference sequence).

In DNA form, the CDR3 reads TGTGCCAGCAGTGGCCCCGGGGGGGGGCGAGTGGGGACCCAGTACTTC. Translating it yields CASSGPGGGRVGTQYF. The chain combines TRBV6-1 with TRBJ2-5, with 8 bases aligning to TRBD2. CDR1 is MNHNS, CDR2 SASEGT, per germline. This CDR3 comprises 16 residues. V trimming: 4 bases; J trimming: 7 bases; junction bases outside the gene matches: 14.

There are a few counts of this clone. The rearrangement links TRBV7-3 to TRBJ2-5; tentatively, D is TRBD1 (5 bases). Trimming took 5 bases from V and 0 from J, leaving 10 bases between them. This CDR3 contains 14 residues. CDR1 and CDR2 from the germline V gene are SGHTA and FQGTGA. CDR3 in DNA: TGTGCCAGCAGCCCCCCAGGGTACCAAGAGACCCAGTACTTC. Protein product: CASSPPGYQETQYF.

DNA for the CDR3: TGCGCCAGCAGCTTAAGGCCCGACACCTCCTATGGCTACACCTTC. Its protein is CASSLRPDTSYGYTF. The chain joins TRBV5-1 to TRBJ1-2; D unresolved. Deletions cut 2 bases from V and 4 bases from J, with 15 bases between. From germline, CDR1 is SGHRS and CDR2 YFSETQ. There are 15 residues in the CDR3.

The chain couples TRBV28 to TRBJ1-5, with 7 bases identical to TRBD1. The CDR3 contains 15 residues. Per the germline V gene, CDR1 is MDHEN and CDR2 is SYDVKM. V lost 6 bases to trimming and J lost 2 bases; unmatched junction nucleotides: 7. The CDR3 loop is CASSLDRRGNQPQHF. The CDR3, as DNA: TGTGCCAGCAGCTTGGACAGGCGAGGCAATCAGCCCCAGCATTTT.

This clone was seen only a few times. V is TRBV9 and J is TRBJ1-2; a possible D gene is TRBD1 (5 bases). The germline V gene encodes CDR1 SGDLS and CDR2 YYNGEE. CDR3 size: 14 residues. The V gene lost 7 bases and the J gene lost 4 bases, with 17 bases spanning the gap. In DNA form, the CDR3 reads TGTGCCAGCGCCGGGGGGGAGCCTGGCTATGGCTACACCTTC. As protein: CASAGGEPGYGYTF.

The rearrangement joins TRBV6-5 to TRBJ1-5, with D uncertain. V lost 0 bases and J lost 6, with 9 bases in between. CDR3 length: 14 residues. CDR1 and CDR2 (germline): MNHEY, SVGAGI. CDR3 loop: CASSYSSTGQPQHF. The DNA of the CDR3 is TGTGCCAGCAGTTACTCCAGCACGGGTCAGCCCCAGCATTTT.

The chain combines TRBV7-9 with TRBJ2-1; TRBD2 matches at 13 bases. The CDR3 has 18 residues. Germline-derived CDR1 and CDR2 are SEHNR and FQNEAQ (reference sequence). With 1 base clipped from V and 8 bases from J, the junction kept 11 bases outside the gene matches. The chain's CDR3 is CASSLEAYGTSGVDEQFF. As DNA, the CDR3 is TGTGCCAGCAGCTTAGAGGCCTATGGGACTAGCGGGGTTGATGAGCAGTTCTTC.

The chain employs TRBV5-1 and TRBJ1-1, with D possibly TRBD1 on 6 matching bases. The V end was cut by 0 bases, the J end by 5 bases, with 11 bases between. The CDR3 is 14 residues long. Germline V gene lookup returns CDR1 SGHRS and CDR2 YFSETQ. This CDR3 reads CASSLDRVRTEAFF. The DNA for the CDR3 is TGCGCCAGCAGCTTGGACAGGGTGCGAACTGAAGCTTTCTTT. The entire variable domain, with the rest obtained from reference TRBV5-1 and TRBJ1-1, is as follows: KAGVTQTPRYLIKTRGQQVTLSCSPISGHRSVSWYQQTPGQGLQFLFEYFSETQRNKGNFPGRFSGRQFSNSRSEMNVSTLELGDSALYLCASSLDRVRTEAFFGQGTRLTVV.

V usage is TRBV6-5 and J usage is TRBJ2-2; TRBD2 matches 7 bases. The J segment lost 8 bases and the V segment lost 0 bases, leaving 3 bases of the junction unmatched. Per germline, CDR1 MNHEY and CDR2 SVGAGI. The CDR3 extends over 14 amino acids. The CDR3 bases are TGTGCCAGCAGTTACTCGGGGGGGGTGGGGGAGCTGTTTTTT. Protein: CASSYSGGVGELFF.